Listed below are T cell receptor beta chains from one sample, sequenced in a study of T cell changes during pregnancy in multiple sclerosis. Measured with immunoSEQ multiplex PCR; TCRdb has only the in-frame clones, and not every one. The repertoire holds about 110,000 clones, 92% seen once, with just under 0.8% in the top ten. Sequencing was performed on peripheral blood, taken in the third trimester of pregnancy. These receptors all come from a female donor in good health, enrolled as a control in a pregnancy study. CDR3s include the opening cysteine and the closing phenylalanine or tryptophan. The D gene is left open where the match is weak. Some rows mark clone size as missing; the rest say once, few, many or name a class of expanded clone.

v_gene	d_gene	j_gene	abundance	CDR3aa	CDR3nt
TRBV6-6	TRBD2	TRBJ2-3	-	CASSKGLAGVDTQYF	TGTGCCAGCAGCAAGGGACTAGCCGGAGTAGATACGCAGTATTTT
TRBV27	-	TRBJ1-1	-	CASVQEIQGLNTEAFF	TGTGCCAGCGTTCAAGAGATACAGGGCTTGAACACTGAAGCTTTCTTT
TRBV2	TRBD1	TRBJ2-1	-	CASSEAGQGYNEQFF	TGTGCCAGCAGTGAAGCAGGACAGGGATACAATGAGCAGTTCTTC
TRBV5-1	-	TRBJ2-5	once	CASSLVLRETQYF	TGCGCCAGCAGCTTGGTCTTGCGAGAGACCCAGTACTTC
TRBV7-2	-	TRBJ1-2	-	CASSPFTAYGYTF	TGTGCCAGCAGTCCATTCACAGCCTATGGCTACACCTTC
TRBV5-5	-	TRBJ1-1	-	CASEVYLSDEAFF	TGTGCCAGCGAGGTCTATCTATCTGACGAAGCTTTCTTT
TRBV9	TRBD2	TRBJ2-3	once	CASSVTGTSGVPDTQYF	TGTGCCAGCAGCGTAACCGGGACTAGCGGGGTCCCAGATACGCAGTATTTT
TRBV27	-	TRBJ1-1	-	CASAIGGEAFF	TGTGCCAGCGCCATAGGGGGTGAAGCTTTCTTT
TRBV7-9	-	TRBJ1-1	-	CASSLFPRTEAFF	TGTGCCAGCAGCTTATTCCCGAGGACTGAAGCTTTCTTT
TRBV4-3	-	TRBJ1-4	-	CASSQGGGFNEKLFF	TGCGCCAGCAGCCAAGGGGGGGGTTTTAATGAAAAACTGTTTTTT
TRBV10-2	-	TRBJ1-2	-	CASSETPPDIYGYTF	TGCGCCAGCAGTGAGACGCCCCCTGACATCTATGGCTACACCTTC
TRBV18	-	TRBJ2-7	-	CASSPEDPGHSSYEQYF	TGTGCCAGCTCACCTGAGGACCCGGGACACAGCTCCTACGAGCAGTACTTC
TRBV5-4	-	TRBJ1-4	-	CASSSELNEKLFF	TGTGCCAGCAGCTCAGAATTGAATGAAAAACTGTTTTTT
TRBV19	-	TRBJ1-4	-	CASSIYPPGRAEKLFF	TGTGCCAGTAGTATTTATCCCCCCGGCAGGGCCGAAAAACTGTTTTTT
TRBV12-5	-	TRBJ2-7	-	CASGLVTTGIAYEQYF	TGTGCTAGTGGTTTGGTAACGACGGGGATAGCCTACGAGCAGTACTTC
TRBV6-5	-	TRBJ1-4	-	CASSRQGSGGEKLFF	TGTGCCAGCAGTCGTCAGGGTTCGGGAGGGGAAAAACTGTTTTTT
TRBV5-4	-	TRBJ1-2	-	CASNGGDYGYTF	TGTGCCAGCAACGGGGGTGACTATGGCTACACCTTC
TRBV27	-	TRBJ2-2	-	CASMAGTNTGELFF	TGTGCCAGCATGGCGGGGACGAACACCGGGGAGCTGTTTTTT
TRBV6-1	TRBD1	TRBJ2-3	-	CASRKIQGATDTQYF	TGTGCCAGCCGCAAAATTCAGGGGGCGACAGATACGCAGTATTTT
TRBV19	TRBD1	TRBJ1-5	once	CASSPTGGNQPQHF	TGTGCCAGTAGTCCGACAGGGGGCAATCAGCCCCAGCATTTT
TRBV6-1	-	TRBJ2-2	-	CASMKRRDTGELFF	TGTGCCAGCATGAAGAGGAGGGACACCGGGGAGCTGTTTTTT
TRBV7-8	TRBD1	TRBJ1-5	-	CASSSGTGGSNQPQHF	TGTGCCAGCAGCTCAGGGACAGGCGGGAGCAATCAGCCCCAGCATTTT
TRBV4-3	-	TRBJ1-4	once	CASSPLSGGEKLFF	TGCGCCAGCAGCCCCCTGAGCGGCGGTGAAAAACTGTTTTTT
TRBV27	TRBD1	TRBJ1-2	-	CASSSKQGADGYTF	TGTGCCAGCAGTTCCAAGCAGGGGGCTGATGGCTACACCTTC
TRBV7-2	-	TRBJ2-1	-	CASSLTSSPTYNEQFF	TGTGCCAGCAGCTTAACGTCTAGCCCCACCTACAATGAGCAGTTCTTC
TRBV11-3	-	TRBJ2-3	-	CASSLGSIPDTQYF	TGTGCCAGCAGCTTAGGATCTATTCCAGATACGCAGTATTTT
TRBV28	TRBD2	TRBJ2-2	-	CASSSLAGGPEFPTGELFF	TGTGCCAGCAGTTCACTAGCGGGGGGGCCCGAGTTCCCCACCGGGGAGCTGTTTTTT
TRBV19	TRBD1	TRBJ1-5	-	CASSVGQATREPQHF	TGTGCCAGTAGTGTTGGACAGGCCACCAGGGAGCCCCAGCATTTT
TRBV20-1	-	TRBJ1-5	-	CSASGDQPQHF	TGCAGTGCTAGCGGGGATCAGCCCCAGCATTTT
TRBV27	-	TRBJ1-4	-	CASSLGGTNEKLFF	TGTGCCAGCAGTTTGGGGGGGACTAATGAAAAACTGTTTTTT
TRBV6-6	TRBD1	TRBJ2-3	-	CASSPGTGVADTQYF	TGTGCCAGCAGTCCCGGGACAGGGGTCGCAGATACGCAGTATTTT
TRBV6-6	-	TRBJ1-1	-	CASSLAEAAFF	TGTGCCAGCAGCTTGGCTGAGGCGGCTTTCTTT
TRBV7-2	TRBD1	TRBJ2-7	once	CASSDVGGFYEQYF	TGTGCCAGCAGCGACGTAGGGGGCTTCTACGAGCAGTACTTC
TRBV30	-	TRBJ1-1	-	CAKGTSRTEAFF	TGTGCCAAGGGGACTTCCCGCACTGAAGCTTTCTTT
TRBV7-8	TRBD1	TRBJ1-1	-	CASSPRTGGRTEAFF	TGTGCCAGCAGCCCGAGGACAGGGGGGAGGACTGAAGCTTTCTTT
TRBV9	-	TRBJ2-5	-	CASSALTGGGGETQYF	TGTGCCAGCAGCGCCCTCACAGGGGGCGGGGGGGAGACCCAGTACTTC
TRBV5-6	-	TRBJ1-1	once	CASSLGRGGGTEAFF	TGTGCCAGCAGCTTGGGTCGGGGAGGAGGGACTGAAGCTTTCTTT
TRBV12-5	-	TRBJ2-1	-	CASFSSGSYNEQFF	TGTGCTAGTTTCTCGTCGGGGAGTTACAATGAGCAGTTCTTC